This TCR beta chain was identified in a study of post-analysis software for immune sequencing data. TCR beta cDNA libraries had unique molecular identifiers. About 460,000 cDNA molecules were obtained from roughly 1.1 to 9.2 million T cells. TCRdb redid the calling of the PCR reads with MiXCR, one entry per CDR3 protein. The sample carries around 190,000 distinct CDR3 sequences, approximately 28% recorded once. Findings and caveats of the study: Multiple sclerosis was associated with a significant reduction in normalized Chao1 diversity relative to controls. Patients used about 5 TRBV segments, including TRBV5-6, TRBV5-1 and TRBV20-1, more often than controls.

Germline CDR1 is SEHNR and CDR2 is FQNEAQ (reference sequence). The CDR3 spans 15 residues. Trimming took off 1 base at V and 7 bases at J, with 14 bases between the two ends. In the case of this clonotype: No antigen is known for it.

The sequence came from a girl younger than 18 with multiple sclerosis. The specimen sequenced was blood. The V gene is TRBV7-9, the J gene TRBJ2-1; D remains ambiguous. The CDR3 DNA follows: TGTGCCAGCAGCTTAGGGGTTTTCGGCGGTAATGAGCAGTTCTTC. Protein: CASSLGVFGGNEQFF.